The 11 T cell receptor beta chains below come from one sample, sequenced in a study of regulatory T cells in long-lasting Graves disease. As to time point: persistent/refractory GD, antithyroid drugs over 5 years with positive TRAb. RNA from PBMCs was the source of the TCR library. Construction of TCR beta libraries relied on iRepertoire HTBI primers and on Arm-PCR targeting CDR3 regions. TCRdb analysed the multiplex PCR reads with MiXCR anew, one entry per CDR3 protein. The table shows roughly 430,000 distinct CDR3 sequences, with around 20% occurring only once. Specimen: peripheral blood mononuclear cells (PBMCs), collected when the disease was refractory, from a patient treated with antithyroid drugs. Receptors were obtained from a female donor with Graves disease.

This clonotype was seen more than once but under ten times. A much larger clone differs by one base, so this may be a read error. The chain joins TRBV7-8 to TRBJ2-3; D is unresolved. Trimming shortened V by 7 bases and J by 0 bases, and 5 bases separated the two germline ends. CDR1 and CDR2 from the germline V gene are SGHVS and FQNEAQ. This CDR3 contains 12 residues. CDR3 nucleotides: TGTGCCAGCACTCCTAGCACAGATACGCAGTATTTT. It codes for CASTPSTDTQYF.

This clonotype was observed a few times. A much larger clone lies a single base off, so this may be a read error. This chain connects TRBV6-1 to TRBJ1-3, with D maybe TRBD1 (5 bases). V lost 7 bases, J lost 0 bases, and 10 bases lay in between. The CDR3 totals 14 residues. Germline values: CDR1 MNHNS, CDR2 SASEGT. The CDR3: CASNSGGSGNTIYF. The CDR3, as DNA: TGTGCCAGCAATTCCGGGGGCTCTGGAAACACCATATATTTT.

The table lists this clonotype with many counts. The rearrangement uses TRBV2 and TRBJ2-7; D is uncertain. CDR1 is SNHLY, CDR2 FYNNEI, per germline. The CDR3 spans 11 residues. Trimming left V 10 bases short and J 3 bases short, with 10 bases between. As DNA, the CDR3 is TGTGCCATCCTCTTTGGCTACGAGCAGTACTTC. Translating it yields CAILFGYEQYF.

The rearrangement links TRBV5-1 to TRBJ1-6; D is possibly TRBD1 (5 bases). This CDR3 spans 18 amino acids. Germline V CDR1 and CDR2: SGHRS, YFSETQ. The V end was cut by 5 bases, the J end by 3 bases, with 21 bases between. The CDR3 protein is CASSPNRFAVGYNSPLHF. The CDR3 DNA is TGCGCCAGCAGTCCGAACAGGTTTGCTGTTGGCTATAATTCACCCCTCCACTTT.

The CDR3 sequence is CSAVRDTYQPQHF. CDR3 nucleotides: TGCAGTGCTGTCCGGGACACTTATCAGCCCCAGCATTTT. The rearrangement links TRBV20-1 to TRBJ1-5, with D possibly TRBD1 on 6 matching bases. The CDR3 consists of 13 residues. CDR1 is DFQATT and CDR2 is SNEGSKA in the germline V gene (reference sequence). Deletions cut 5 bases from V and 5 bases from J, with 13 bases between.

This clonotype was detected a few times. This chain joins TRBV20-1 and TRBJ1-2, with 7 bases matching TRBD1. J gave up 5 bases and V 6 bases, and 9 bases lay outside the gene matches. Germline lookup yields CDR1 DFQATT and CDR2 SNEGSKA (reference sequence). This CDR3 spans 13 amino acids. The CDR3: CSAAGQLPYGYTF. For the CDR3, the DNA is TGCAGTGCAGCGGGACAGCTTCCTTATGGCTACACCTTC.

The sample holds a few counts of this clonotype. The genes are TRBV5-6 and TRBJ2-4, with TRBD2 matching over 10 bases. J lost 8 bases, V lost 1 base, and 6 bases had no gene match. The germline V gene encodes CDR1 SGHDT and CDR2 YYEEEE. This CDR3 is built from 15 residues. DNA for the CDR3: TGTGCCAGCAGCTTGATCCTAGCGGGAGCTCACATTCAGTACTTC. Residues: CASSLILAGAHIQYF.

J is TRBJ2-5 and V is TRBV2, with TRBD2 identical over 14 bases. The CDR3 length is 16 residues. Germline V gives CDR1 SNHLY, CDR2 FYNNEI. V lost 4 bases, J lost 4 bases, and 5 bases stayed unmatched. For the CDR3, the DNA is TGTGCCAGCAGTGGGAGACTAGCGGGAGGGGGAGAGACCCAGTACTTC. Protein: CASSGRLAGGGETQYF.

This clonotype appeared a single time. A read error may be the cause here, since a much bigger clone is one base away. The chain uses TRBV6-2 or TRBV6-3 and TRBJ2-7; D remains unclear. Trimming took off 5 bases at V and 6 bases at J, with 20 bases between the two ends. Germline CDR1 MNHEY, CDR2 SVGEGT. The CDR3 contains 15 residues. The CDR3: CASSESRQERSEQYF. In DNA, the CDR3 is TGTGCCAGCAGTGAGTCTCGGCAGGAAAGAAGCGAGCAGTACTTC.

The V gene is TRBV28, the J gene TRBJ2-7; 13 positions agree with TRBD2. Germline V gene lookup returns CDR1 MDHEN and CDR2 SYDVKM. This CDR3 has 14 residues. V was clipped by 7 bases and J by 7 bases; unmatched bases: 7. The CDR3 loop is CASTLTTSGREQYF. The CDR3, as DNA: TGTGCCAGCACCCTTACGACTAGCGGGAGGGAGCAGTACTTC.

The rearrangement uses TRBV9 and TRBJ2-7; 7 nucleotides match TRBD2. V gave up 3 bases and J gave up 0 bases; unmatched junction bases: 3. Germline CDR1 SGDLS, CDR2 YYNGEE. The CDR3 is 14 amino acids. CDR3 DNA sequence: TGTGCCAGCAGCGAGAGCGGGACCTCCTACGAGCAGTACTTC. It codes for CASSESGTSYEQYF. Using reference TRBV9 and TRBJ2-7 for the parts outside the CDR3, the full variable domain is DSGVTQTPKHLITATGQRVTLRCSPRSGDLSVYWYQQSLDQGLQFLIQYYNGEERAKGNILERFSAQQFPDLHSELNLSSLELGDSALYFCASSESGTSYEQYFGPGTRLTVT.